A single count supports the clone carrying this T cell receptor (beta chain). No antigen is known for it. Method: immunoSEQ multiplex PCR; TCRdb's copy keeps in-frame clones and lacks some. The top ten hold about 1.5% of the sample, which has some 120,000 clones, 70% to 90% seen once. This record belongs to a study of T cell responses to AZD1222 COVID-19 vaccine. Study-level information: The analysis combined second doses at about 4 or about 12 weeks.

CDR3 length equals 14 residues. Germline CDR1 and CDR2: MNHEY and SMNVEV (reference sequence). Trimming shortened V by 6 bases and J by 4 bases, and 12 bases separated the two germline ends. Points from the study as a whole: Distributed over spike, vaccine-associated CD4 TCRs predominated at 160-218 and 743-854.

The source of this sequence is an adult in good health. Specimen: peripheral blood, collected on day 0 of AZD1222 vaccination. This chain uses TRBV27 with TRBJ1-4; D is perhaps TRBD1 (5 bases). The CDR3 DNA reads TGTGCCAGCAGCCCGGGACGGGTTAATGAAAAACTGTTTTTT. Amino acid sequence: CASSPGRVNEKLFF. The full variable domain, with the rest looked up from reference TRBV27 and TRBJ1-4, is EAQVTQNPRYLITVTGKKLTVTCSQNMNHEYMSWYRQDPGLGLRQIYYSMNVEVTDKGDVPEGYKVSRKEKRNFPLILESPSPNQTSLYFCASSPGRVNEKLFFGSGTQLSVL.